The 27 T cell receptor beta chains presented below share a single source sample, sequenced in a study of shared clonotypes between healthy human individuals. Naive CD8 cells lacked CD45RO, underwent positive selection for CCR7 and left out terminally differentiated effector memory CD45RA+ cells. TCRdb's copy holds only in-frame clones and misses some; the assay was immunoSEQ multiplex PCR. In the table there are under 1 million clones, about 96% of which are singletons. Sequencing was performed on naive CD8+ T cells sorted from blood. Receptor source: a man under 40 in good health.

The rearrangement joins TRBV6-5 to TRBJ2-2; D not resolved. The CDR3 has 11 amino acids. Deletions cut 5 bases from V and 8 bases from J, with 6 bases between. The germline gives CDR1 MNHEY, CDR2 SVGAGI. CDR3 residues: CASSKSGELFF. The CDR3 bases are TGTGCCAGCAGTAAATCTGGGGAGCTGTTTTTT.

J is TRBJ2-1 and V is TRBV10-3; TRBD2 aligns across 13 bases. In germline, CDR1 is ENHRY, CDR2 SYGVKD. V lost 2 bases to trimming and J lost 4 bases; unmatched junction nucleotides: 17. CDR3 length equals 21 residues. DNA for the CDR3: TGTGCCATCAGTGAGCCCCTACTAGCGGGAGGGCCAAAGAAAGGTTACAATGAGCAGTTCTTC. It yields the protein CAISEPLLAGGPKKGYNEQFF.

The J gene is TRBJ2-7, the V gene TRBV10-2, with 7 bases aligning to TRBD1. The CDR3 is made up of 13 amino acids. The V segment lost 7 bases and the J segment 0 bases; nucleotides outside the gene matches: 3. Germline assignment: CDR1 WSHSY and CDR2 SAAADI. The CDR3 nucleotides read TGCGCCAGCAAGGACAGGAGCTCCTACGAGCAGTACTTC. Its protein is CASKDRSSYEQYF.

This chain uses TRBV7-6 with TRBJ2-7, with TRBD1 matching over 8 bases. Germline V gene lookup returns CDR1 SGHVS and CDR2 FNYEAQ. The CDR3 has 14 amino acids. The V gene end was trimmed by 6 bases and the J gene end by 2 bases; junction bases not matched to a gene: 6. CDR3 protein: CASSFDRGPYEQYF. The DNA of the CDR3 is TGTGCCAGCAGTTTCGACAGGGGTCCCTACGAGCAGTACTTC.

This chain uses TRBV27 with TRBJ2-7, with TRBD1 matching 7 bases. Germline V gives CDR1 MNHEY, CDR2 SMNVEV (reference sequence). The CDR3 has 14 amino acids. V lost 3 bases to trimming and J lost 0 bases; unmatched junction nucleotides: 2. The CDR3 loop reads CASSFGTDSYEQYF. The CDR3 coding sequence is TGTGCCAGCAGTTTTGGGACAGACTCCTACGAGCAGTACTTC.

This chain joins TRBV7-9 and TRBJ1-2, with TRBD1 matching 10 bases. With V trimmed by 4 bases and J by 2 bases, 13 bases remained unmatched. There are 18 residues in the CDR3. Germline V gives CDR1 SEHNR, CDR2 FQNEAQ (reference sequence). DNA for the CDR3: TGTGCCAGCAGCTCGAATGCCGGGACAGGGGCCACAAACTATGGCTACACCTTC. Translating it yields CASSSNAGTGATNYGYTF.

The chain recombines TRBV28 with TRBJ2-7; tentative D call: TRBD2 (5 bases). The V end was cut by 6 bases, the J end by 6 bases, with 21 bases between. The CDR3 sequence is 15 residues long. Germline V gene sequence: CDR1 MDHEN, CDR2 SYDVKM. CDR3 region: CASRGLSFVRSEQYF. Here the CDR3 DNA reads TGTGCCAGCAGAGGACTCTCCTTCGTCCGTTCCGAGCAGTACTTC.

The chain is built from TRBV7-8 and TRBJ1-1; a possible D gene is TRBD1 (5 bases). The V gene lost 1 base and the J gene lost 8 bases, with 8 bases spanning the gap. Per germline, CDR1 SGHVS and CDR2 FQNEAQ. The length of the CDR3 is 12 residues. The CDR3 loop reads CASSLVQAEAFF. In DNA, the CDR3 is TGTGCCAGCAGCTTAGTACAGGCGGAAGCTTTCTTT.

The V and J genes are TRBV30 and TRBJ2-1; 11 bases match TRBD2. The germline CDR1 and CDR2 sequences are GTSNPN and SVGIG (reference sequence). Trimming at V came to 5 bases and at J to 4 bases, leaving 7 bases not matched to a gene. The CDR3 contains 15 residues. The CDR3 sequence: CAWETTSGMYNEQFF. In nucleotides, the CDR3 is TGTGCCTGGGAAACGACTAGCGGGATGTACAATGAGCAGTTCTTC.

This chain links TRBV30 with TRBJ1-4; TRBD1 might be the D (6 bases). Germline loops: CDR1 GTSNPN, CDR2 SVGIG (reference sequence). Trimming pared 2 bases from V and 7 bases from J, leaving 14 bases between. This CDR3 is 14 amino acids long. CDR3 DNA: TGTGCCTGGAGTTATGGGGGCGATGGTGAAAAACTGTTTTTT. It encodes CAWSYGGDGEKLFF.

This chain's CDR3 is CASSLKVAGYEQYF. The CDR3 nucleotides are TGTGCCAGCAGTTTAAAGGTAGCGGGCTACGAGCAGTACTTC. J is TRBJ2-7 and V is TRBV27; the match to TRBD2 covers 7 bases. CDR3 length: 14 amino acids. V shed 2 bases and J 3 bases; nucleotides not matched to a gene: 4. Germline CDR1 MNHEY, CDR2 SMNVEV (reference sequence).

DNA for the CDR3: TGTGCCAGCAGCGTATCTAGCGGGAGTATGAGTAGTAAGTACTTC. This sequence encodes CASSVSSGSMSSKYF. V gene TRBV9 combines with J gene TRBJ2-7, with 10 bases matching TRBD2. Germline loops: CDR1 SGDLS, CDR2 YYNGEE. CDR3 length: 15 amino acids. V lost 1 base to trimming and J lost 11 bases; unmatched junction nucleotides: 12.

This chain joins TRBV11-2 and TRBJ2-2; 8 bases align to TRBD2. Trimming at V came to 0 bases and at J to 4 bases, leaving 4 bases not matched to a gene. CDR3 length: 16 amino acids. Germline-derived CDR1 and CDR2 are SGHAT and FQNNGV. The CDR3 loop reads CASSLDLAGLTGELFF. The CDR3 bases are TGTGCCAGCAGCTTAGATTTAGCGGGACTCACCGGGGAGCTGTTTTTT.

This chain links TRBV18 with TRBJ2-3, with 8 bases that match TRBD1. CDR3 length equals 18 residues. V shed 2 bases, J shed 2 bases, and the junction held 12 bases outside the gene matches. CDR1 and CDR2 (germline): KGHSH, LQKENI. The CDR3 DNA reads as TGTGCCAGCTCACCAGGGACAGGCCTTAGGTCCCCCACAGATACGCAGTATTTT. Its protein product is CASSPGTGLRSPTDTQYF. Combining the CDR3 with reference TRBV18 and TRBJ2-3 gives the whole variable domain NAGVMQNPRHLVRRRGQEARLRCSPMKGHSHVYWYRQLPEEGLKFMVYLQKENIIDESGMPKERFSAEFPKEGPSILRIQQVVRGDSAAYFCASSPGTGLRSPTDTQYFGPGTRLTVL.

As DNA, the CDR3 is TGTGCCACCAGCACAGACCTTACCACTACTAGCACAGATACGCAGTATTTT. This sequence encodes CATSTDLTTTSTDTQYF. This sequence joins TRBV15 and TRBJ2-3; D is undetermined. The V gene's germline CDR1 is LNHNV and CDR2 YYDKDF (reference sequence). Trimming removed 4 bases at V and 0 bases at J, with 17 bases between. The CDR3 spans 17 residues.

The CDR3 DNA follows: TGTGCCAGCTGGTCGGGGCATGAGCAGTTCTTC. Protein sequence: CASWSGHEQFF. The chain recombines TRBV6-6 with TRBJ2-1; TRBD1 or TRBD2 may be the D gene (5 bases each). The CDR3 totals 11 residues. Germline CDR1 is MNHNY and CDR2 is SVGAGI (reference sequence). V was shortened by 8 bases and J by 8 bases, with 10 bases between the two germline ends.

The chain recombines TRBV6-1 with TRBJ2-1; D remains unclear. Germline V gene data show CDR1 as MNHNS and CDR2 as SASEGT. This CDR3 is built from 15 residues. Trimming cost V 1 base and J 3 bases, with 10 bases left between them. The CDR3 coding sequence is TGTGCCAGCAGTGAAGACGGATCTAGCTACAATGAGCAGTTCTTC. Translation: CASSEDGSSYNEQFF.

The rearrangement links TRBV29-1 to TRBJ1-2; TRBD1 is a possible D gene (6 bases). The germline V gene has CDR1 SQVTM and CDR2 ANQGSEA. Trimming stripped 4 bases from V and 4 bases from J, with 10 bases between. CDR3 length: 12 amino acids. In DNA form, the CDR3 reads TGCAGCGTTGTACAGGGTCCCTATGGCTACACCTTC. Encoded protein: CSVVQGPYGYTF.

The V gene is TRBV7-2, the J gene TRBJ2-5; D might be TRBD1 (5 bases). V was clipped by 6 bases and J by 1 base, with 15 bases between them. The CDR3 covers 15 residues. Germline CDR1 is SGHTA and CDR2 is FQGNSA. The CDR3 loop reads CASSHRHRIQETQYF. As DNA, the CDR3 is TGTGCCAGCAGTCACCGTCACAGGATCCAAGAGACCCAGTACTTC.

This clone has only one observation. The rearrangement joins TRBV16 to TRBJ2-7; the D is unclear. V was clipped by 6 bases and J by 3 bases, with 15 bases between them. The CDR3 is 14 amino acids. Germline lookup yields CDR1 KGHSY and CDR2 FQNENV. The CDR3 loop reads CASSPDRRLYEQYF. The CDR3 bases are TGTGCCAGCAGTCCGGACCGGCGCCTCTACGAGCAGTACTTC.

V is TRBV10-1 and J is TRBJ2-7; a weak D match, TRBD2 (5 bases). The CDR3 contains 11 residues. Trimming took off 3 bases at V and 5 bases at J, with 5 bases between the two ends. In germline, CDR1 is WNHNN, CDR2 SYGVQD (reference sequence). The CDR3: CASSDGDEQYF. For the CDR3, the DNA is TGCGCCAGCAGTGACGGGGACGAGCAGTACTTC.

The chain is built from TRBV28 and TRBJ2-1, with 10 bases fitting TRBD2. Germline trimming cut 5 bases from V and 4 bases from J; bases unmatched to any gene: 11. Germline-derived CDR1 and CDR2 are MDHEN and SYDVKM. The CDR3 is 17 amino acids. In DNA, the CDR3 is TGTGCCAGCAGTAGCCCATTACTAGCGGGAAAGTACAATGAGCAGTTCTTC. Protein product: CASSSPLLAGKYNEQFF.

The chain's CDR3 is CASSYVAGGGGEQYF. Written as DNA, the CDR3 is TGTGCCAGCAGTTACGTAGCGGGAGGCGGGGGCGAGCAGTACTTC. The chain is built from TRBV6-6 and TRBJ2-7, with 10 positions matching TRBD2. The CDR3 contains 15 residues. Losses at the gene ends were 2 bases for V and 6 bases for J; bases not matched to a gene: 7. CDR1 and CDR2 from the germline V gene are MNHNY and SVGAGI (reference sequence).

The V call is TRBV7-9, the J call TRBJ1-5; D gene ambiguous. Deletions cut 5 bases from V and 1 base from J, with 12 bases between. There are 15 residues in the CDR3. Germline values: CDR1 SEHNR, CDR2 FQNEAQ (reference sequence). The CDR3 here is CASSPREGSNQPQHF. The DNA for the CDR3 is TGTGCCAGCAGCCCCCGGGAAGGGAGCAATCAGCCCCAGCATTTT.

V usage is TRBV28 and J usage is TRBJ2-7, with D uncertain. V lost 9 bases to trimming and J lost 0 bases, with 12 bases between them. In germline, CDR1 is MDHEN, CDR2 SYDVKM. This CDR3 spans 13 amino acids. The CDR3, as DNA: TGTGCCAGTGCGGACGTGAGCTCCTACGAGCAGTACTTC. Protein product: CASADVSSYEQYF.

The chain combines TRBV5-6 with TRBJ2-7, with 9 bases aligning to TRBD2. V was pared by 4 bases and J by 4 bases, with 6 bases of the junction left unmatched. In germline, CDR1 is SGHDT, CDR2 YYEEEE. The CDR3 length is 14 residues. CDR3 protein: CASSRAGGTYEQYF. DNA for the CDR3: TGTGCCAGCAGCCGAGCGGGAGGAACTTACGAGCAGTACTTC.

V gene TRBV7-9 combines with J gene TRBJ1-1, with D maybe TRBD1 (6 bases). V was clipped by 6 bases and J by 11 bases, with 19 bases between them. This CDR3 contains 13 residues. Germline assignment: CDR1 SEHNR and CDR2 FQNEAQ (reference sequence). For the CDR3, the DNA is TGTGCCAGCAGTTACGACAGGCTATTTTGGGCTTTCTTT. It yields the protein CASSYDRLFWAFF. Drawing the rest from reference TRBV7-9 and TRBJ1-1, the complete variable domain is DTGVSQNPRHKITKRGQNVTFRCDPISEHNRLYWYRQTLGQGPEFLTYFQNEAQLEKSRLLSDRFSAERPKGSFSTLEIQRTEQGDSAMYLCASSYDRLFWAFFGQGTRLTVV.